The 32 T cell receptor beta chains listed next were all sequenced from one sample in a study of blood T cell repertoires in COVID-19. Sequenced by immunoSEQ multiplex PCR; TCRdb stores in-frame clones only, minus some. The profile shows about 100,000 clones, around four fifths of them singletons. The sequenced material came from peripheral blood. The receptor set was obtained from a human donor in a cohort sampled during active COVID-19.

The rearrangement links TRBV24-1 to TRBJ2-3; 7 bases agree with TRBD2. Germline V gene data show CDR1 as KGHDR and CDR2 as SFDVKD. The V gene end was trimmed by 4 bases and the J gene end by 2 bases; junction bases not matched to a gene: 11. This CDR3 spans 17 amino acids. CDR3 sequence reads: CATSERTPGLPTDTQYF. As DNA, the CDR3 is TGTGCCACCAGTGAGAGGACCCCGGGACTACCCACAGATACGCAGTATTTT.

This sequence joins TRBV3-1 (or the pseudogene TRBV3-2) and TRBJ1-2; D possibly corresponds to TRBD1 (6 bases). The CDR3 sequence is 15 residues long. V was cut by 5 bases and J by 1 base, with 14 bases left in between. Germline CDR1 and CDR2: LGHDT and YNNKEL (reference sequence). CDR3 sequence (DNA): TGTGCCAGCAGCGCGAACAGGGTTTATAACTATGGCTACACCTTC. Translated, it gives CASSANRVYNYGYTF.

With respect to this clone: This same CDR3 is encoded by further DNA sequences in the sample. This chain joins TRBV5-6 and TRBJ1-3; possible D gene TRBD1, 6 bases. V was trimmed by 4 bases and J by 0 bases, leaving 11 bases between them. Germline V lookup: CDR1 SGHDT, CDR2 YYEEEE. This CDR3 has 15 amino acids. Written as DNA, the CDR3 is TGTGCCAGCAGCCGGACAGTTAGCTCTGGAAACACCATATATTTT. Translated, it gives CASSRTVSSGNTIYF.

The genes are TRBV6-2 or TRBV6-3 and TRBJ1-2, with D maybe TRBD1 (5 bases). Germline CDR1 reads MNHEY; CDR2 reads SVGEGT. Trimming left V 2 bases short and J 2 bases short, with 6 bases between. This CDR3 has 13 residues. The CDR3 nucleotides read TGTGCCAGCAGTTACGGGGCGAACTATGGCTACACCTTC. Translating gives CASSYGANYGYTF.

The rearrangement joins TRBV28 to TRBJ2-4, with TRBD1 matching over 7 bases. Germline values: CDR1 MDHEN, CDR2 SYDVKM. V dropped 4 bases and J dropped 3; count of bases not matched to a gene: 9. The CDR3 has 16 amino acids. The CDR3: CASSSTGYTGKNIQYF. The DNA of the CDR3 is TGTGCCAGCAGTTCGACAGGGTATACTGGCAAAAACATTCAGTACTTC.

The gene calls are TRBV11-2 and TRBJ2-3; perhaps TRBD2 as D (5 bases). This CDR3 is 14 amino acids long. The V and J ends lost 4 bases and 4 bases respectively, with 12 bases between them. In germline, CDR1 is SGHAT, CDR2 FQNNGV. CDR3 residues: CASSSNILADTQYF. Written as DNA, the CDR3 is TGTGCCAGCAGCTCAAACATACTAGCAGATACGCAGTATTTT.

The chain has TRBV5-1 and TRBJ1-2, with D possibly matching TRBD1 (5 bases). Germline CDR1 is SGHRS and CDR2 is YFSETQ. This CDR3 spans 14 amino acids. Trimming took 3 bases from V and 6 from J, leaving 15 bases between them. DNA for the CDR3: TGCGCCAGCAGCTCCGGAACAGGTTTCAATGGCTACACCTTC. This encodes CASSSGTGFNGYTF.

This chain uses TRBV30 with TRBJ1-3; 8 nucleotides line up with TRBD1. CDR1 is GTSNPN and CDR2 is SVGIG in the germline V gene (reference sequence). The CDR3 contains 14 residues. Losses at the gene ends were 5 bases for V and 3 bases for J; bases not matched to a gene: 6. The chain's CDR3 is CAWDPTGVGNTIYF. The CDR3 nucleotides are TGTGCCTGGGATCCGACAGGGGTTGGAAACACCATATATTTT.

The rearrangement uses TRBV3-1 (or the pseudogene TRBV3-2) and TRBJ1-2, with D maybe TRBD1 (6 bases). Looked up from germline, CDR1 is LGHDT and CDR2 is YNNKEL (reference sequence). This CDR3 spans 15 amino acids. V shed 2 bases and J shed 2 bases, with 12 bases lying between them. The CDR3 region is CASSQTDSYNYGYTF. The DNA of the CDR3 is TGTGCCAGCAGCCAAACGGACAGTTACAACTATGGCTACACCTTC.

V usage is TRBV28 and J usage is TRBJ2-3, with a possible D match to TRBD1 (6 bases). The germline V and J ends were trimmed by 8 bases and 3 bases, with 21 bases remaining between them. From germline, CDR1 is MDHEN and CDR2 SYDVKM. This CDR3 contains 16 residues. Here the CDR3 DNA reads TGTGCCAGCCCTCCCCCGGGACACCAAGGGACAGATACGCAGTATTTT. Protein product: CASPPPGHQGTDTQYF.

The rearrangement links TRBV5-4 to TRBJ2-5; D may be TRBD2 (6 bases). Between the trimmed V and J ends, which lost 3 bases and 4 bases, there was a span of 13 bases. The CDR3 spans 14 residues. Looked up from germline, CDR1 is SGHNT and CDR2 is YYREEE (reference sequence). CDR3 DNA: TGTGCCAGCAGCTCCGGGAGACCCGGAGAGACCCAGTACTTC. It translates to CASSSGRPGETQYF.

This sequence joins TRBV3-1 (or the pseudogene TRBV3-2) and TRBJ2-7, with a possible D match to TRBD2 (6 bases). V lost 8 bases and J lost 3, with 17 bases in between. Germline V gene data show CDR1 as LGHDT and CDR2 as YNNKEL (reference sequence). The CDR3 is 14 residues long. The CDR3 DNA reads TGTGCCAGCGGGTCTAGGTGGGGGGTCTACGAGCAGTACTTC. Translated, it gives CASGSRWGVYEQYF.

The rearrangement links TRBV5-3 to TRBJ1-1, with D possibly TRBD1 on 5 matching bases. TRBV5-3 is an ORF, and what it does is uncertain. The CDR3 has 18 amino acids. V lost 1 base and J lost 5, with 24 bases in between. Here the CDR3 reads CARSLNLGRRVIVTEAFF. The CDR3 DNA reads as TGTGCCAGAAGCTTGAATCTCGGTCGCAGGGTAATAGTGACTGAAGCTTTCTTT.

CDR3 residues: CASSQGVGGSYNEQFF. The CDR3 DNA follows: TGCGCCAGCAGCCAAGGCGTAGGGGGCTCCTACAATGAGCAGTTCTTC. The genes are TRBV4-1 and TRBJ2-1; a weak D match, TRBD1 (6 bases). This CDR3 comprises 16 residues. Trimming shortened V by 1 base and J by 0 bases, and 10 bases separated the two germline ends. Germline loops: CDR1 MGHRA, CDR2 YSYEKL.

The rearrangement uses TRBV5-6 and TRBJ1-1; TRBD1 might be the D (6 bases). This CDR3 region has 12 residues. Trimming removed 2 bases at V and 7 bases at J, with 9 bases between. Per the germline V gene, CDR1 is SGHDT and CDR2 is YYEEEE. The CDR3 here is CASSFDRFEAFF. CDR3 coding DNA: TGTGCCAGCAGCTTCGACAGGTTTGAAGCTTTCTTT.

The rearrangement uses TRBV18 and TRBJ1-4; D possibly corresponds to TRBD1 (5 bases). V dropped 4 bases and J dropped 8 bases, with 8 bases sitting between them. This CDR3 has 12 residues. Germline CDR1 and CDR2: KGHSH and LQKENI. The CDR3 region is CASSLRQEKLFF. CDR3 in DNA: TGTGCCAGCTCACTCCGACAGGAAAAACTGTTTTTT.

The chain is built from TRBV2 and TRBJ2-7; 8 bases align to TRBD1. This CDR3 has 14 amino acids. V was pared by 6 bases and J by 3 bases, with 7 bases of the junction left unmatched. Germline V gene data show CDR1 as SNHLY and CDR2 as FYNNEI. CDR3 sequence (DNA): TGTGCCAGCAGACCCCGGACAGGGCTCTACGAGCAGTACTTC. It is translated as CASRPRTGLYEQYF.

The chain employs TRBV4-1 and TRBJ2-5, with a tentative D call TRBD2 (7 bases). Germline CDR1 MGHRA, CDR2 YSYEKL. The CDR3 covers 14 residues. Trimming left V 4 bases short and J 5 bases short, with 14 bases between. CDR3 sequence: CASSPTGGRETQYF. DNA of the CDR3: TGCGCCAGCAGCCCCACGGGGGGCCGTGAGACCCAGTACTTC.

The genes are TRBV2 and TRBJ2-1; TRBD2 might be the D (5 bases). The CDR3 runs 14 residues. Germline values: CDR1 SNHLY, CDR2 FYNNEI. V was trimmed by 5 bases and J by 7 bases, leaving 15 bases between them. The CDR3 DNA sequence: TGTGCCAGCAGTCGGGGATTGAATGGGAATGAGCAGTTCTTC. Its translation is CASSRGLNGNEQFF.

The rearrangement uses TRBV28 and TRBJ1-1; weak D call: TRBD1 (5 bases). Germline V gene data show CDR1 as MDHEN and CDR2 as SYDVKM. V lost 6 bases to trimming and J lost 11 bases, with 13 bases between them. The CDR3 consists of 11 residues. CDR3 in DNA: TGTGCCAGCAGAAGGACATCGTTGGCTTTCTTT. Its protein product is CASRRTSLAFF.

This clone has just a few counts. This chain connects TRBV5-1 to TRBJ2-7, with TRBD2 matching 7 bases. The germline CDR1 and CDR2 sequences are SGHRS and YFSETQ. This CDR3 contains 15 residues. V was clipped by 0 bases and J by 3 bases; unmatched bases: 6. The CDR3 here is CASSLAGTTGYEQYF. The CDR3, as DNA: TGCGCCAGCAGCTTGGCCGGGACTACAGGCTACGAGCAGTACTTC.

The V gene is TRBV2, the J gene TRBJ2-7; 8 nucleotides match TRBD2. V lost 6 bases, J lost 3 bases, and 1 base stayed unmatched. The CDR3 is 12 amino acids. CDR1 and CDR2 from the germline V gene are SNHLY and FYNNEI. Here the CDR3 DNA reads TGTGCCAGCAGGGGACTAGTCTACGAGCAGTACTTC. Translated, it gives CASRGLVYEQYF.

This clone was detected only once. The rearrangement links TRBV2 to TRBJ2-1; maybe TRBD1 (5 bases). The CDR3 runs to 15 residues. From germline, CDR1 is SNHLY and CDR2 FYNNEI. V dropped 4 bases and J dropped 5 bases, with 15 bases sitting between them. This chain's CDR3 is CASSVRRAGNNEQFF. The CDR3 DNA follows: TGTGCCAGCAGTGTTCGTCGGGCAGGGAACAATGAGCAGTTCTTC.

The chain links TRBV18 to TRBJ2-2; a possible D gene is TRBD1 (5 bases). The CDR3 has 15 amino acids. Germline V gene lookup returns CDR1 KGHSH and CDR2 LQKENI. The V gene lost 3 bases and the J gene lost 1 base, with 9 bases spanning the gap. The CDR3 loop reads CASSPLTGNTGELFF. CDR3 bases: TGTGCCAGCTCACCCCTTACAGGGAACACCGGGGAGCTGTTTTTT.

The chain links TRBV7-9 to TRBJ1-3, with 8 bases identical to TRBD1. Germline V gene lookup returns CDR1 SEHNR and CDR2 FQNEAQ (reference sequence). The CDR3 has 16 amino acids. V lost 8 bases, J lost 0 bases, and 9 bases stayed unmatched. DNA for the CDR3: TGTGCCAGCGGGGGGGACAGGTTTACCTCTGGAAACACCATATATTTT. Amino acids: CASGGDRFTSGNTIYF.

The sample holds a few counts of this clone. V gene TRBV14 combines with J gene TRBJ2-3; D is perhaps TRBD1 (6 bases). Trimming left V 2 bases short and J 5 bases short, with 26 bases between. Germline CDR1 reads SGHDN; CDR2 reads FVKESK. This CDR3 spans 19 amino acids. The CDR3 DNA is TGTGCCAGCAGCCAAACCAGGGGCGGTTCCCGATGGAACGTAGATACGCAGTATTTT. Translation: CASSQTRGGSRWNVDTQYF.

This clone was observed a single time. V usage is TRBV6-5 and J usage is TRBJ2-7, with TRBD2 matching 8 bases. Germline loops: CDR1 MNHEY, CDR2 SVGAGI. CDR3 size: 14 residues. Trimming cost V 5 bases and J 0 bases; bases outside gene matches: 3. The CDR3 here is CASSPGTSSYEQYF. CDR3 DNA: TGTGCCAGCAGTCCCGGGACTAGCTCCTACGAGCAGTACTTC.

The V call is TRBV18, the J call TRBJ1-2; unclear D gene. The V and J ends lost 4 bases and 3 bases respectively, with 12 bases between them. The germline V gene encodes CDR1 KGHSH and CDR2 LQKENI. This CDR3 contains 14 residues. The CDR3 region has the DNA TGTGCCAGCTCACAGGGCCAGAGGGACTATGGCTACACCTTC. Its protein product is CASSQGQRDYGYTF.

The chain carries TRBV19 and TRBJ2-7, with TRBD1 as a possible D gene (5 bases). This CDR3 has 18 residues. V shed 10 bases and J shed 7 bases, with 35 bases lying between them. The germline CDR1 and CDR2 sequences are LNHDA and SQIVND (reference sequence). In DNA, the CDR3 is TGTGCCACCGGCGACAGATCTATAGTCCACGGTCGGCCCAAGGAGCAGTACTTC. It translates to CATGDRSIVHGRPKEQYF.

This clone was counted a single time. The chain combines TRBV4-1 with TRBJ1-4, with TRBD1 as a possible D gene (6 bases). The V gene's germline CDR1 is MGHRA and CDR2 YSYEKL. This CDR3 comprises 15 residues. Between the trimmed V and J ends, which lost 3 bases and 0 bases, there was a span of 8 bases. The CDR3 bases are TGCGCCAGCAGCCACTCAGGGGCAACTAATGAAAAACTGTTTTTT. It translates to CASSHSGATNEKLFF.

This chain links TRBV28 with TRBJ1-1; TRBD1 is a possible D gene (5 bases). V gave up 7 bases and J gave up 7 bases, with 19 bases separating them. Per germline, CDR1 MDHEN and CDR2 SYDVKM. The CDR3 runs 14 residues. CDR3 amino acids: CASTEAGGRGEAFF. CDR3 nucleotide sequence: TGTGCCAGCACTGAGGCTGGGGGGAGGGGTGAAGCTTTCTTT.

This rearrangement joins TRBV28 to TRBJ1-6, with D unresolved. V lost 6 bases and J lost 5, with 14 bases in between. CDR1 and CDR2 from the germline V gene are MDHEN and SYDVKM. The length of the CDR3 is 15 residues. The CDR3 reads CASRAGTANNSPLHF. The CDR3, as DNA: TGTGCCAGCAGAGCGGGAACGGCCAATAATTCACCCCTCCACTTT.